The clone carrying this TCR beta chain was seen once. Its antigen remains unknown. The entry originates in a study of radiation and T cells in renal cell carcinoma. The time point is: baseline pretreatment blood. Treatment meaning: 15 Gy SBRT to primary tumor, nephrectomy 4 weeks later. Serial blood draws occurred at baseline and 2 and 4 weeks post-SBRT. Per germline, CDR1 SGHAT and CDR2 FQDESV (reference sequence). V dropped 5 bases and J dropped 0 bases, with 7 bases sitting between them. The CDR3 is made up of 14 amino acids. The data were produced by immunoSEQ multiplex PCR, yet TCRdb's version contains in-frame clones alone and is incomplete. The data hold 150,000 or so clones, with around nine tenths observed a single time. Whole-study findings and limits: No pretreatment tumor biopsies were available for baseline clonotypes.

The sample was blood, taken from a patient whose treatment included radiotherapy and nephrectomy. V and J are TRBV11-1 and TRBJ2-2; no reliable D call. The receptor comes from a woman aged 45-59 years with renal cell carcinoma. Written as DNA, the CDR3 is TGTGCCAGCAGCCAGGACCCGAACACCGGGGAGCTGTTTTTT. Its protein is CASSQDPNTGELFF.